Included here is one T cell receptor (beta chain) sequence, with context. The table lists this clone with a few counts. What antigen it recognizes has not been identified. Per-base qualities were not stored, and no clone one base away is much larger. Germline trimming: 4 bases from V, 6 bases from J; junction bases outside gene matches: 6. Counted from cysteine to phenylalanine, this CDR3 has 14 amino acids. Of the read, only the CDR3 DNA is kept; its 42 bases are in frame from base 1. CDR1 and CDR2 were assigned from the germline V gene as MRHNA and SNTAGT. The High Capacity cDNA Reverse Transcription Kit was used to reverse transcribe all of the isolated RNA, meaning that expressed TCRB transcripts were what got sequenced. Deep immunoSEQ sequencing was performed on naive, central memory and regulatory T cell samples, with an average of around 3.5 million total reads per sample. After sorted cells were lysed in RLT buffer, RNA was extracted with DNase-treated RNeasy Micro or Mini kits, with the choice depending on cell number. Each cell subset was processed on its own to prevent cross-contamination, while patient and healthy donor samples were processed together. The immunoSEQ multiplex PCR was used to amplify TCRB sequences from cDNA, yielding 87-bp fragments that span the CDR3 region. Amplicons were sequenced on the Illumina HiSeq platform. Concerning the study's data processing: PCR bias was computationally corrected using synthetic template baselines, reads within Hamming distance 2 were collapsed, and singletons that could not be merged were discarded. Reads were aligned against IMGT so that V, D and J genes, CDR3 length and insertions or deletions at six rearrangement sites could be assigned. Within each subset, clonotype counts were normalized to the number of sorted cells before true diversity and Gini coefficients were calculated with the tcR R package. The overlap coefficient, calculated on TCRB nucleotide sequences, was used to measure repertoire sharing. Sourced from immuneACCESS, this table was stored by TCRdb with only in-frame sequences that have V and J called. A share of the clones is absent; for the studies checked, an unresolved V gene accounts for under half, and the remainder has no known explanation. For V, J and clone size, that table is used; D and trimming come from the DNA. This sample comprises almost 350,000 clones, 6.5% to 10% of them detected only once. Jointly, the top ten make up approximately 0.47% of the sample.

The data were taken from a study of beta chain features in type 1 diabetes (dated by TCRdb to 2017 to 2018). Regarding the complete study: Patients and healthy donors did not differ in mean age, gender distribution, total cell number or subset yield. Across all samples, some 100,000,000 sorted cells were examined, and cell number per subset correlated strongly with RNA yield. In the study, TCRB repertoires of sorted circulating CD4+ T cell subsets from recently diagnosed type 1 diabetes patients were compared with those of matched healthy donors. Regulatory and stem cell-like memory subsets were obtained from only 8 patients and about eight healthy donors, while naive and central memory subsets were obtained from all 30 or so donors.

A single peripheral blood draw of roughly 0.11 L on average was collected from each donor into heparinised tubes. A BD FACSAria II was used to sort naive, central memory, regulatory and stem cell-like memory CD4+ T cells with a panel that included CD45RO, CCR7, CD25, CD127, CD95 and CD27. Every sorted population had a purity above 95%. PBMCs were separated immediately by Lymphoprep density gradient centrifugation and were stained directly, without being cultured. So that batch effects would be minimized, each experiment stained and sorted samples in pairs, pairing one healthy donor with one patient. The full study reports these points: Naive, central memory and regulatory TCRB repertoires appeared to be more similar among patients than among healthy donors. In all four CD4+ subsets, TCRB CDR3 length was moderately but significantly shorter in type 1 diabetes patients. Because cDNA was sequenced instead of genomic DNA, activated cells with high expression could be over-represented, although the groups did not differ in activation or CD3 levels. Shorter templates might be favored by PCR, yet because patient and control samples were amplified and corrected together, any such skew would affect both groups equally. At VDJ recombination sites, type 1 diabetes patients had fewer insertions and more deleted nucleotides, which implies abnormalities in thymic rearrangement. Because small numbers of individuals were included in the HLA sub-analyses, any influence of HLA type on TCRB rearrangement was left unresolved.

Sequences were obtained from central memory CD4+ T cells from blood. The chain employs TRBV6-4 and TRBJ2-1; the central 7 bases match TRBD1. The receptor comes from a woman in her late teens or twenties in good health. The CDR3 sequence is CASSVTGAGNEQFF. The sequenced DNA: TGTGCCAGCAGTGTTACAGGGGCGGGCAATGAGCAGTTCTTC.